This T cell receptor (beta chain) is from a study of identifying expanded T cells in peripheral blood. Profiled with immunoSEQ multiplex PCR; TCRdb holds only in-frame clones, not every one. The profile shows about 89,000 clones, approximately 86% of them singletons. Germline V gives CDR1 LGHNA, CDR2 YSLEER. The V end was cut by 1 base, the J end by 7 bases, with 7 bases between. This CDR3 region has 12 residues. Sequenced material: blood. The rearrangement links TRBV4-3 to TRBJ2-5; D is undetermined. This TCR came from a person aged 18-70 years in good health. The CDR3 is CASSQGVGTQYF. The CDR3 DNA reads TGCGCCAGCAGCCAAGGAGTTGGGACCCAGTACTTC.